This T cell receptor (beta chain) was obtained from a study of T cells expressing NK-cell markers. Study context: The authors derived TCR beta repertoires from sorted CD3+CD56+NKG2C+, CD3+CD56+NKG2C- and CD3+CD56-NKG2C+ T cells.

In germline, CDR1 is SQVTM, CDR2 ANQGSEA. This CDR3 is 16 amino acids long. Reprocessing the 5' RACE reads, TCRdb reports a single entry for every CDR3 protein and omits DNA. Its listing shows roughly 300,000 distinct CDR3 sequences. This receptor was obtained from a woman aged 18 to 75 in good health. The specimen was blood T cells: a sorted CD56 or NKG2C T cell subset, CD4+ or CD8+ T cells, or bulk PBMC T cells (not recorded which). The V call is TRBV29-1, the J call TRBJ2-1; TCRdb names TRBD1, which stays unverified in the absence of DNA. CDR3 protein: CSVKGGGGKIFNEQFF.